Reported below is one TCR beta chain. Trimming removed 7 bases at V and 6 bases at J, with 30 bases between. Germline V CDR1 and CDR2: MDHEN, SYDVKM. This CDR3 spans 18 amino acids. The data are from a study of cytomegalovirus exposure and HLA in healthy donors. PCR was performed using 60 Vbeta and 13 Jbeta primers. Libraries were prepared by immunoSEQ multiplex PCR; TCRdb keeps only in-frame clonotypes and omits some of them. Of approximately 210,000 clones in the sample, more than 75% were seen once. This chain links TRBV28 with TRBJ1-1, with a tentative D call TRBD1 (5 bases). The material sequenced was PBMCs. The sequence was collected from a man aged 25 to 45 in good health and CMV-seronegative. For the CDR3, the DNA is TGTGCCAGCATTTCTAGTCGGGGGGGGATCGGTGGGGGAGCTGAAGCTTTCTTT. This gives the protein CASISSRGGIGGGAEAFF.